Presented here are 30 T cell receptor beta chains from one specimen sequenced in a study of T cells in localized non-small cell lung cancer. Only in-frame clones appear in the TCRdb table, and some are missing; sequencing was by immunoSEQ multiplex PCR. The sample holds fewer than 20,000 clones, 80% to 90% seen once. Specimen: peripheral blood, collected before any cancer treatment. Receptors were obtained from a male donor at least 60 years old with stage I lung adenocarcinoma.

The CDR3 region is CASRTGFNYGYTF. In DNA form, the CDR3 reads TGTGCCAGCAGGACAGGATTCAACTATGGCTACACCTTC. The gene calls are TRBV28 and TRBJ1-2, with a possible D match to TRBD1 (6 bases). Germline CDR1 is MDHEN and CDR2 is SYDVKM. V lost 6 bases and J 2 bases, leaving 10 bases between the germline ends. This CDR3 comprises 13 residues.

This rearrangement joins TRBV4-3 to TRBJ2-7; D is unclear. Per the germline V gene, CDR1 is LGHNA and CDR2 is YSLEER. The germline V and J ends were trimmed by 0 bases and 0 bases, with 9 bases remaining between them. The CDR3 contains 15 residues. The CDR3 nucleotides read TGCGCCAGCAGCCAAGATGCGTGGAACTCCTACGAGCAGTACTTC. Protein product: CASSQDAWNSYEQYF.

This clone was observed a handful of times. CDR3 residues: CASSSVTGSSSTIYF. The CDR3 DNA reads TGTGCCAGCAGCTCCGTGACGGGAAGCTCCAGCACCATATATTTT. The V gene is TRBV9, the J gene TRBJ1-3; the D is unclear. CDR1 is SGDLS and CDR2 is YYNGEE in the germline V gene. V was pared by 4 bases and J by 9 bases, with 20 bases between. The CDR3 extends over 15 amino acids.

The V gene is TRBV7-9, the J gene TRBJ2-6; D gene uncertain. The CDR3 totals 14 residues. Germline CDR1 and CDR2: SEHNR and FQNEAQ (reference sequence). The V gene lost 4 bases and the J gene lost 5 bases, with 9 bases spanning the gap. The CDR3: CASSSERWANVLTF. CDR3 nucleotides: TGTGCCAGCAGCTCAGAGCGCTGGGCCAACGTCCTGACTTTC.

The DNA of the CDR3 is TGTGCCAGCAGCCCTGGACAGGGAACTTTCTTT. It specifies CASSPGQGTFF. The chain couples TRBV6-6 to TRBJ1-1, with 8 bases identical to TRBD1. CDR1 MNHNY and CDR2 SVGAGI come from the germline V gene (reference sequence). Trimming removed 6 bases from V and 12 bases from J; junction bases left unmatched: 6. The CDR3 is 11 amino acids.

In DNA form, the CDR3 reads TGTGCCAGCAGTTCCCCCTTAGGAGGGGAGAACAATCAGCCCCAGCATTTT. Translation: CASSSPLGGENNQPQHF. V and J are TRBV28 and TRBJ1-5, with D possibly matching TRBD1 (5 bases). The CDR3 totals 17 residues. V shed 4 bases and J shed 3 bases, with 19 bases lying between them. CDR1 is MDHEN and CDR2 is SYDVKM in the germline V gene. Looking up the rest from reference TRBV28 and TRBJ1-5 gives the full variable domain: DVKVTQSSRYLVKRTGEKVFLECVQDMDHENMFWYRQDPGLGLRLIYFSYDVKMKEKGDIPEGYSVSREKKERFSLILESASTNQTSMYLCASSSPLGGENNQPQHFGDGTRLSIL.

In this sample, this clone turned up a few times. This chain links TRBV5-1 with TRBJ2-6; a possible D gene is TRBD1 (6 bases). Germline V gene data show CDR1 as SGHRS and CDR2 as YFSETQ. CDR3 length: 15 residues. Trimming took off 4 bases at V and 1 base at J, with 9 bases between the two ends. Written as DNA, the CDR3 is TGCGCCAGCAGCATACAGGGATCTGGGGCCAACGTCCTGACTTTC. It translates to CASSIQGSGANVLTF. The variable domain in full, completed from reference TRBV5-1 and TRBJ2-6, reads KAGVTQTPRYLIKTRGQQVTLSCSPISGHRSVSWYQQTPGQGLQFLFEYFSETQRNKGNFPGRFSGRQFSNSRSEMNVSTLELGDSALYLCASSIQGSGANVLTFGAGSRLTVL.

CDR3 nucleotide sequence: TGTGCCAGCAGCGTAGGGGCATCCGGGGGGCAGTACTTC. Translated, it gives CASSVGASGGQYF. The chain links TRBV9 to TRBJ2-5, with 7 nucleotides matching TRBD2. Trimming took 0 bases from V and 11 from J; bases not matched to a gene: 7. The CDR3 is 13 residues long. The germline CDR1 and CDR2 sequences are SGDLS and YYNGEE. Full variable domain (missing parts from reference TRBV9 and TRBJ2-5): DSGVTQTPKHLITATGQRVTLRCSPRSGDLSVYWYQQSLDQGLQFLIQYYNGEERAKGNILERFSAQQFPDLHSELNLSSLELGDSALYFCASSVGASGGQYFGPGTRLLVL.

J is TRBJ1-6 and V is TRBV4-2; D gene uncertain. Germline V gene data show CDR1 as LGHNA and CDR2 as YNFKEQ. Trimming shortened V by 3 bases and J by 2 bases, and 14 bases separated the two germline ends. The CDR3 is 17 residues long. CDR3 residues: CASSQEALDAYNSPLHF. CDR3 bases: TGTGCCAGCAGCCAGGAGGCCCTGGACGCCTATAATTCACCCCTCCACTTT.

The chain couples TRBV11-2 to TRBJ1-1; unclear D gene. The V gene's germline CDR1 is SGHAT and CDR2 FQNNGV. This CDR3 is built from 14 residues. The V end was cut by 2 bases, the J end by 1 base, with 8 bases between. CDR3 sequence (DNA): TGTGCCAGCAGCTTAATTGTGCAGAACACTGAAGCTTTCTTT. Encoded protein: CASSLIVQNTEAFF. The whole variable domain, filled in from reference TRBV11-2 and TRBJ1-1, reads EAGVAQSPRYKIIEKRQSVAFWCNPISGHATLYWYQQILGQGPKLLIQFQNNGVVDDSQLPKDRFSAERLKGVDSTLKIQPAKLEDSAVYLCASSLIVQNTEAFFGQGTRLTVV.

The chain has TRBV2 and TRBJ2-5; perhaps D is TRBD1 or TRBD2 (5 bases each). Germline V gene data show CDR1 as SNHLY and CDR2 as FYNNEI. CDR3 length equals 14 residues. V lost 7 bases and J lost 4, with 16 bases in between. The CDR3 is CASMTTGTVETQYF. The CDR3 nucleotides are TGTGCCAGCATGACCACCGGGACCGTAGAGACCCAGTACTTC.

This chain uses TRBV4-2 with TRBJ1-1; D uncertain. CDR1 and CDR2 from the germline V gene are LGHNA and YNFKEQ. Deletions cut 4 bases from V and 1 base from J, with 13 bases between. The CDR3 runs 15 residues. The CDR3 protein is CASSPEGLGNTEAFF. In DNA form, the CDR3 reads TGTGCCAGCAGCCCCGAGGGCTTAGGGAACACTGAAGCTTTCTTT.

In DNA form, the CDR3 reads TGTGCCAGCAGTTTGGGGCCGGCGAAGGAGACCCAGTACTTC. It yields the protein CASSLGPAKETQYF. The rearrangement uses TRBV28 and TRBJ2-5, with a tentative D call TRBD1 (5 bases). The ends were cut back, 3 bases at V and 5 bases at J, with 13 bases in the middle. Germline V gives CDR1 MDHEN, CDR2 SYDVKM. The CDR3 is 14 amino acids.

Within the sample, this clone is medium-sized (0.01 to 0.1%). This chain uses TRBV7-9 with TRBJ2-7, with TRBD1 matching 7 bases. In germline, CDR1 is SEHNR, CDR2 FQNEAQ (reference sequence). With V trimmed by 3 bases and J by 6 bases, 17 bases remained unmatched. This CDR3 spans 17 amino acids. The CDR3 DNA follows: TGTGCCAGCAGCTTTCCCTCTCATGGGACAGAGCTCTTCGAGCAGTACTTC. This gives the protein CASSFPSHGTELFEQYF. Using reference TRBV7-9 and TRBJ2-7 for the parts outside the CDR3, the full variable domain is DTGVSQNPRHKITKRGQNVTFRCDPISEHNRLYWYRQTLGQGPEFLTYFQNEAQLEKSRLLSDRFSAERPKGSFSTLEIQRTEQGDSAMYLCASSFPSHGTELFEQYFGPGTRLTVT.

The chain couples TRBV30 to TRBJ2-5; D tentatively fits TRBD1 or TRBD2 (6 bases each). The CDR3 totals 13 residues. Germline CDR1 is GTSNPN and CDR2 is SVGIG (reference sequence). V lost 3 bases and J lost 4, with 12 bases in between. The CDR3 DNA reads as TGTGCCTGGAGGGAGGGGGAGATAGAGACCCAGTACTTC. As protein: CAWREGEIETQYF.

The genes are TRBV19 and TRBJ1-4; D not resolved. Germline V CDR1 and CDR2: LNHDA, SQIVND (reference sequence). Trimming removed 6 bases at V and 8 bases at J, with 7 bases between. The CDR3 extends over 11 amino acids. The CDR3 DNA follows: TGTGCCAGTAGAGGGTCAGAAAAACTGTTTTTT. It codes for CASRGSEKLFF.

Only one count was recorded for this clone. J is TRBJ1-4 and V is TRBV5-1; D call uncertain. CDR3 size: 13 residues. V was trimmed by 3 bases and J by 0 bases, leaving 3 bases between them. The germline gives CDR1 SGHRS, CDR2 YFSETQ. DNA of the CDR3: TGCGCCAGCAGCTATGCAACTAATGAAAAACTGTTTTTT. The encoded protein is CASSYATNEKLFF.

The chain couples TRBV28 to TRBJ2-5, with 7 bases lining up with TRBD2. CDR1 and CDR2 (germline): MDHEN, SYDVKM. The CDR3 length is 14 residues. V lost 5 bases, J lost 4 bases, and 7 bases stayed unmatched. CDR3 DNA sequence: TGTGCCAGCAGTGGGACTACAGTGTCAGAGACCCAGTACTTC. It yields the protein CASSGTTVSETQYF.

V is TRBV2 and J is TRBJ2-5; D unclear. The germline V gene has CDR1 SNHLY and CDR2 FYNNEI. Trimming stripped 3 bases from V and 2 bases from J, with 13 bases between. The CDR3 is made up of 15 amino acids. The CDR3 spells CASSDRRGIQETQYF. The CDR3 DNA reads as TGTGCCAGCAGTGATAGGCGTGGTATTCAAGAGACCCAGTACTTC.

The CDR3 loop is CASSLVGSRMNTEAFF. The CDR3 DNA reads TGCGCCAGCAGCTTGGTGGGCAGCCGCATGAACACTGAAGCTTTCTTT. The J gene is TRBJ1-1, the V gene TRBV5-1; D not resolved. Trimming pared 0 bases from V and 0 bases from J, leaving 12 bases between. The CDR3 spans 16 residues. Germline CDR1 and CDR2: SGHRS and YFSETQ.

The CDR3 spells CASKMNTEAFF. The CDR3 DNA sequence: TGTGCCAGCAAGATGAACACTGAAGCTTTCTTT. This sequence joins TRBV28 and TRBJ1-1, with D hard to call. Germline V gives CDR1 MDHEN, CDR2 SYDVKM. The germline V and J ends were trimmed by 7 bases and 0 bases, with 3 bases remaining between them. The CDR3 consists of 11 residues.

The chain has TRBV7-8 and TRBJ1-5; 9 nucleotides match TRBD1. CDR3 length: 15 amino acids. V lost 6 bases to trimming and J lost 4 bases; unmatched junction nucleotides: 7. Germline assignment: CDR1 SGHVS and CDR2 FQNEAQ. The CDR3 DNA follows: TGTGCCAGCAGTTCCGGACAGGGGCTGAATCAGCCCCAGCATTTT. Translation gives CASSSGQGLNQPQHF. Combining the CDR3 with reference TRBV7-8 and TRBJ1-5 gives the whole variable domain GAGVSQSPRYKVAKRGQDVALRCDPISGHVSLFWYQQALGQGPEFLTYFQNEAQLDKSGLPSDRFFAERPEGSVSTLKIQRTQQEDSAVYLCASSSGQGLNQPQHFGDGTRLSIL.

This chain uses TRBV28 with TRBJ1-4; tentative D call: TRBD1 (5 bases). From germline, CDR1 is MDHEN and CDR2 SYDVKM. There are 14 residues in the CDR3. V lost 2 bases and J 6 bases, leaving 10 bases between the germline ends. The CDR3 here is CASSLDGGDEKLFF. DNA of the CDR3: TGTGCCAGCAGTTTAGATGGAGGGGATGAAAAACTGTTTTTT.

As DNA, the CDR3 is TGTGCCAGCAGTTTCTCTAGGGGCGAGCAGTACTTC. Translation gives CASSFSRGEQYF. The chain recombines TRBV27 with TRBJ2-7; D perhaps matches TRBD1 (5 bases). V shed 3 bases and J shed 6 bases, with 9 bases lying between them. Per germline, CDR1 MNHEY and CDR2 SMNVEV (reference sequence). The CDR3 spans 12 residues.

The gene calls are TRBV7-2 and TRBJ2-7; TRBD2 might be the D (5 bases). Trimming stripped 6 bases from V and 3 bases from J, with 12 bases between. The CDR3 is made up of 13 amino acids. Germline assignment: CDR1 SGHTA and CDR2 FQGNSA. DNA for the CDR3: TGTGCCAGCAGTCCTTCTAGCTACTACGAGCAGTACTTC. Amino acid sequence: CASSPSSYYEQYF.

This clone was found once. The V and J genes are TRBV18 and TRBJ2-2, with 7 bases matching TRBD1. The CDR3 covers 14 residues. Looked up from germline, CDR1 is KGHSH and CDR2 is LQKENI. With V trimmed by 1 base and J by 6 bases, 2 bases remained unmatched. CDR3 loop: CASSPLQGAGELFF. The CDR3 bases are TGTGCCAGCTCACCACTTCAGGGGGCCGGGGAGCTGTTTTTT.

This clone was seen a few times. J is TRBJ2-3 and V is TRBV20-1; D gene unclear. The CDR3 runs 11 residues. V gave up 4 bases and J gave up 0 bases, with 2 bases separating them. Germline loops: CDR1 DFQATT, CDR2 SNEGSKA (reference sequence). The CDR3 reads CSAISTDTQYF. CDR3 nucleotide sequence: TGCAGTGCTATAAGCACAGATACGCAGTATTTT.

The chain has TRBV11-2 and TRBJ1-2, with 10 bases matching TRBD1. Germline lookup yields CDR1 SGHAT and CDR2 FQNNGV. With V trimmed by 1 base and J by 6 bases, 5 bases remained unmatched. This CDR3 has 15 residues. CDR3 in DNA: TGTGCCAGCAGCTTAGGTGACAGGGGGCGGCATGGCTACACCTTC. It codes for CASSLGDRGRHGYTF.

The rearrangement joins TRBV7-2 to TRBJ1-6, with TRBD1 as a possible D gene (5 bases). Per the germline V gene, CDR1 is SGHTA and CDR2 is FQGNSA. The CDR3 sequence is 13 residues long. Trimming left V 3 bases short and J 10 bases short, with 10 bases between. In DNA, the CDR3 is TGTGCCAGCAGCTTCGGCGGGGGATCACCCCTCCACTTT. Translated: CASSFGGGSPLHF.

The gene calls are TRBV7-2 and TRBJ2-7, with D possibly TRBD2 on 6 matching bases. CDR1 and CDR2 from the germline V gene are SGHTA and FQGNSA. V lost 5 bases and J lost 3, with 11 bases in between. This CDR3 contains 13 residues. The CDR3 DNA is TGTGCCAGCAGCGGACCGCGGGGCTACGAGCAGTACTTC. It codes for CASSGPRGYEQYF.